This is a list of T cell receptor beta chains from one sample in a study of blood T cell repertoires in COVID-19. Sequencing was performed with immunoSEQ multiplex PCR; in TCRdb, only in-frame clones are kept and a portion is missing. In the table there are 70,000 or so clones, approximately 89% of which are singletons. The sample was peripheral blood. These receptors were obtained from a human donor in a cohort sampled during active COVID-19. CDR3s include the opening cysteine and the closing phenylalanine or tryptophan. D genes are given only for firm matches. Size values are once, few and many counts, or a class for expanded clones, and some rows have none.

J: TRBJ1-1
V: TRBV14
size: .
D: TRBD1
CDR3: CASSPGTGSFYTEAFF
DNA: TGTGCCAGCAGTCCCGGGACAGGTTCGTTTTACACTGAAGCTTTCTTT

J: TRBJ1-1
V: TRBV30
size: .
D: .
CDR3: CAWSIGGNTEAFF
DNA: TGTGCCTGGAGTATAGGGGGTAACACTGAAGCTTTCTTT

J: TRBJ1-6
V: TRBV27
size: once
D: .
CDR3: CASSLREGTALHF
DNA: TGTGCCAGCAGTTTAAGAGAGGGGACTGCTCTCCACTTT

J: TRBJ2-6
V: TRBV6-4
size: .
D: .
CDR3: CASSDTRSGANVLTF
DNA: TGTGCCAGCAGTGACACGCGCTCTGGGGCCAACGTCCTGACTTTC

J: TRBJ1-1
V: TRBV18
size: .
D: TRBD1
CDR3: CASSPPRIGTGVTEAFF
DNA: TGTGCCAGCTCACCACCGCGAATAGGGACAGGGGTGACTGAAGCTTTCTTT

J: TRBJ2-6
V: TRBV11-2
size: .
D: TRBD1
CDR3: CASSLVKGTGGSGANVLTF
DNA: TGTGCCAGCAGCTTAGTTAAAGGGACAGGGGGCTCTGGGGCCAACGTCCTGACTTTC

J: TRBJ1-3
V: TRBV5-1
size: .
D: .
CDR3: CASSLGPGDSGNTIYF
DNA: TGCGCCAGCAGCTTGGGTCCCGGGGACTCTGGAAACACCATATATTTT

J: TRBJ1-3
V: TRBV15
size: few
D: .
CDR3: CATSRGSRAGNTIYF
DNA: TGTGCCACCAGCAGAGGATCACGGGCTGGAAACACCATATATTTT

J: TRBJ1-2
V: TRBV6-5
size: .
D: .
CDR3: CALTAGGYTF
DNA: TGTGCCCTTACTGCGGGGGGCTACACCTTC

J: TRBJ2-7
V: TRBV9
size: .
D: TRBD1
CDR3: CASSASWGQGPYEQYF
DNA: TGTGCCAGCAGCGCCAGCTGGGGACAGGGCCCCTACGAGCAGTACTTC

J: TRBJ2-7
V: TRBV7-9
size: .
D: TRBD1
CDR3: CASSSLNSKGTGQYF
DNA: TGTGCCAGCAGCTCCCTGAACTCGAAAGGGACAGGGCAGTACTTC

J: TRBJ2-7
V: TRBV2
size: .
D: TRBD1
CDR3: CASSYIQGNSYEQYF
DNA: TGTGCCAGCAGTTATATACAGGGGAACTCCTACGAGCAGTACTTC

J: TRBJ1-1
V: TRBV7-8
size: .
D: TRBD1
CDR3: CASSLSSTGEMNTEAFF
DNA: TGTGCCAGCAGCTTATCCTCGACAGGGGAAATGAACACTGAAGCTTTCTTT

J: TRBJ1-1
V: TRBV19
size: .
D: TRBD1
CDR3: CASTPTGGYTEAFF
DNA: TGTGCCAGTACCCCGACAGGGGGATACACTGAAGCTTTCTTT

J: TRBJ2-7
V: TRBV7-8
size: .
D: TRBD1
CDR3: CASSLAGTGGREQYF
DNA: TGTGCCAGCAGCTTAGCCGGGACAGGGGGACGCGAGCAGTACTTC

J: TRBJ2-7
V: TRBV7-2
size: .
D: TRBD2
CDR3: CASSLAPASGGAGEQYF
DNA: TGTGCCAGCAGCTTAGCCCCAGCTAGCGGGGGGGCCGGCGAGCAGTACTTC

J: TRBJ1-6
V: TRBV4-2
size: .
D: .
CDR3: CASSPLGQGNNSPLHF
DNA: TGTGCCAGCAGCCCCCTGGGTCAGGGTAACAATTCACCCCTCCACTTT

J: TRBJ2-5
V: TRBV30
size: .
D: .
CDR3: CAWSYRDRETQYF
DNA: TGTGCCTGGAGTTACAGGGATAGGGAGACCCAGTACTTC

J: TRBJ2-6
V: TRBV27
size: once
D: .
CDR3: CASSLGSHSGANVLTF
DNA: TGTGCCAGCAGTTTGGGCAGCCACTCTGGGGCCAACGTCCTGACTTTC

J: TRBJ1-4
V: TRBV7-9
size: .
D: .
CDR3: CASSLEGDWEKLFF
DNA: TGTGCCAGCAGCTTAGAGGGGGATTGGGAAAAACTGTTTTTT

J: TRBJ1-3
V: TRBV6-6
size: .
D: TRBD1
CDR3: CASSLSGTEKNTIYF
DNA: TGTGCCAGCAGCCTATCCGGGACAGAGAAAAACACCATATATTTT

J: TRBJ2-7
V: TRBV10-3
size: once
D: .
CDR3: CAISDLTEQYF
DNA: TGTGCCATCAGTGATTTGACTGAGCAGTACTTC

J: TRBJ2-5
V: TRBV28
size: once
D: TRBD2
CDR3: CASSFAGGDRETQYF
DNA: TGTGCCAGCAGTTTTGCCGGGGGGGATCGAGAGACCCAGTACTTC

J: TRBJ1-1
V: TRBV5-6
size: .
D: .
CDR3: CASSFGQLLMNTEAFF
DNA: TGTGCCAGCAGCTTCGGACAGCTCCTCATGAACACTGAAGCTTTCTTT

J: TRBJ1-3
V: TRBV4-1
size: .
D: .
CDR3: CASSQAQGYGNTIYF
DNA: TGCGCCAGCAGCCAAGCACAGGGATATGGAAACACCATATATTTT

J: TRBJ1-1
V: TRBV14
size: once
D: .
CDR3: CASSQELGREAFF
DNA: TGTGCCAGCAGCCAAGAATTGGGGCGTGAAGCTTTCTTT

J: TRBJ1-2
V: TRBV2
size: .
D: TRBD1
CDR3: CASSERGTGHPNYGYTF
DNA: TGTGCCAGCAGTGAACGGGGGACAGGGCATCCCAACTATGGCTACACCTTC

J: TRBJ1-6
V: TRBV4-1
size: .
D: .
CDR3: CASNQVARANSPLHF
DNA: TGCGCCAGCAATCAAGTCGCCAGGGCCAATTCACCCCTCCACTTT

J: TRBJ2-1
V: TRBV6-6
size: once
D: TRBD2
CDR3: CASSFLGTSGGGEQFF
DNA: TGTGCCAGCAGTTTCCTCGGGACTAGCGGGGGGGGTGAGCAGTTCTTC

J: TRBJ2-7
V: TRBV30
size: .
D: TRBD2
CDR3: CAWREKLAGAYEQYF
DNA: TGTGCCTGGAGGGAAAAGCTAGCGGGGGCCTACGAGCAGTACTTC